This TCR beta chain was profiled in a study of tumor-infiltrating lymphocytes in oesophageal squamous cell carcinoma. This clonotype was seen a handful of times. CDR3 length: 13 residues. CDR1 is LGHDT and CDR2 is YNNKEL in the germline V gene (reference sequence). TCRdb fed the PCR reads into MiXCR, producing one record per CDR3 protein. The data contain fewer than 15,000 distinct CDR3 sequences, 51% of them singletons. The J gene is TRBJ2-1, the V gene TRBV3-1; D tentatively reads TRBD1 or TRBD2 (6 bases each). The tail of the sequence fits TRBJ2-7 better, so the J call may be wrong. The sequencing sample was made of blood. This TCR came from a female donor with esophageal squamous cell carcinoma. The CDR3 spells CASSQMTRGEQYF. The DNA of the CDR3 is TGTGCCAGCAGCCAGATGACTAGGGGGGAGCAGTACTTC.